Listed below are T cell receptor beta chains from one sample, sequenced in a study of control samples from healthy donors and cancer patients. TCRdb's copy holds only in-frame clones and misses some; the assay was immunoSEQ multiplex PCR. Of 150,000 to 200,000 clones listed, 92% are singletons. The sample was blood. These receptors all stem from a woman in her twenties or thirties in good health. The CDR3 runs from the conserved cysteine through the conserved F or W. The D gene is left open where the match is weak. A row's size may be missing; if present it is once, few, many or a size class.

d_call	v_call	j_call	clone_size	cdr3_nt	cdr3_aa
TRBD1	TRBV4-1	TRBJ1-4	NA	TGCGCCAGCAGCCAAGCGGGACAGGGGGCGCAAAAACTGTTTTTT	CASSQAGQGAQKLFF
TRBD1	TRBV28	TRBJ1-2	once	TGTGCCAGCAGTTTGGGGACAGGGTCCCAATTTAACTATGGCTACACCTTC	CASSLGTGSQFNYGYTF
NA	TRBV4-1	TRBJ1-1	NA	TGCGCCAGCAGCCAACAGCACCGGGCCCTATCCCAAACTGAAGCTTTCTTT	CASSQQHRALSQTEAFF
NA	TRBV6-5	TRBJ1-2	NA	TGTGCCAGCAGTTCGATACCCGGGAGCTATGGCTACACCTTC	CASSSIPGSYGYTF
TRBD2	TRBV3-1/TRBV3-2	TRBJ2-7	NA	TGTGCCAGCAGCCCCGGACTAGCGGACCCCTACGAGCAGTACTTC	CASSPGLADPYEQYF
TRBD2	TRBV7-9	TRBJ2-1	NA	TGTGCCAGCAGCTCAGGGACTAGCGATGAGCAGTTCTTC	CASSSGTSDEQFF
TRBD2	TRBV24-1	TRBJ2-1	NA	TGTGCCACCAGTGATTTAAGCGGGAGTAGGAATGAGCAGTTCTTC	CATSDLSGSRNEQFF
NA	TRBV10-3	TRBJ1-1	NA	TGTGCCATCAGGCTGGGATTGAACACTGAAGCTTTCTTT	CAIRLGLNTEAFF
TRBD2	TRBV19	TRBJ2-7	NA	TGTGCCAGTAGTGCCGCACTAGCGGGAAAAAACGAGCAGTACTTC	CASSAALAGKNEQYF
TRBD2	TRBV28	TRBJ2-3	NA	TGTGCCAGCAGTCCCGGGACTAGCGGCACAGATACGCAGTATTTT	CASSPGTSGTDTQYF
TRBD2	TRBV6-5	TRBJ2-7	NA	TGTGCCAGCAGGGACGGACTAGCGGGACTCCGTCAGTACTTC	CASRDGLAGLRQYF
TRBD2	TRBV4-2	TRBJ2-1	NA	TGTGCCAGCAGCCTAACCCGGGGGGACAATGAGCAGTTCTTC	CASSLTRGDNEQFF
NA	TRBV4-2	TRBJ2-5	NA	TGTGCCAGCAGCCAAGCGGTGTACCAAGAGACCCAGTACTTC	CASSQAVYQETQYF
NA	TRBV9	TRBJ2-7	NA	TGTGCCAGCAGCGCCCGACCAAACTCCTACGAGCAGTACTTC	CASSARPNSYEQYF
NA	TRBV9	TRBJ2-7	NA	TGTGCCAGCAGCCCCCGGGACTTAGGCTCCTACGAGCAGTACTTC	CASSPRDLGSYEQYF
TRBD1	TRBV30	TRBJ1-1	NA	TGTGCCTGGAGTCCAAAAGTCCGGGACAGGGATGGCGCTTTCTTT	CAWSPKVRDRDGAFF
NA	TRBV4-1	TRBJ2-3	NA	TGCGCCAGCAGCCCCCCAGGTGGGCTCACAGATACGCAGTATTTT	CASSPPGGLTDTQYF
NA	TRBV12-3/TRBV12-4	TRBJ1-5	NA	TGTGCCAGCAGTCCAGGATCACTTCAGCCCCAGCATTTT	CASSPGSLQPQHF
TRBD1	TRBV5-4	TRBJ2-7	NA	TGTGCCAGCAGCTTTGGGGGACAGGACGCCGACGAGCAGTACTTC	CASSFGGQDADEQYF
NA	TRBV6-4	TRBJ2-2	NA	TGTGCCAGCAGACCGGATATGAACACCGGGGAGCTGTTTTTT	CASRPDMNTGELFF
NA	TRBV29-1	TRBJ1-1	once	TGCAGCGTTGTTTTTACCTCGAACACTGAAGCTTTCTTT	CSVVFTSNTEAFF
TRBD2	TRBV2	TRBJ2-7	NA	TGTGCCAGCAGTGGACTAGCGGGAGTGGAGGAGCAGTACTTC	CASSGLAGVEEQYF
TRBD1	TRBV29-1	TRBJ2-3	once	TGCAGCGCCCGGACAGGGATAGATACGCAGTATTTT	CSARTGIDTQYF
NA	TRBV4-1	TRBJ1-5	NA	TGCGCCAGCAGCCAAGAAGGGCGTGATAGCAATCAGCCCCAGCATTTT	CASSQEGRDSNQPQHF
NA	TRBV29-1	TRBJ1-1	NA	TGCAGCGTCCATGGGGGGGTTAGTGAAGCTTTCTTT	CSVHGGVSEAFF
NA	TRBV5-1	TRBJ2-1	NA	TGCGCCAGCAGCTTGGCCATGGGGCCGCAAAGGGCTAACAATGAGCAGTTCTTC	CASSLAMGPQRANNEQFF
TRBD2	TRBV6-4	TRBJ2-1	NA	TGTGCCTCTAGCGGGAGGGCCGGGTCCTACAATGAGCAGTTCTTC	CASSGRAGSYNEQFF
NA	TRBV5-1	TRBJ2-7	NA	TGCGCCAGCAGCTTGGTGGGGGCGGGCGAGCAGTACTTC	CASSLVGAGEQYF
NA	TRBV5-1	TRBJ2-2	NA	TGCGCCAGCAGCTTAGGGTGGACCGGGGAGCTGTTTTTT	CASSLGWTGELFF
TRBD1	TRBV28	TRBJ1-3	NA	TGTGCCAGCAGTTTGGGACAGGGGGCAAGCTCTGGAAACACCATATATTTT	CASSLGQGASSGNTIYF
TRBD1	TRBV6-6	TRBJ1-2	once	TGTGCCAGCAGTTACTCGATAGGTCAGGGGGATGGCTACACCTTC	CASSYSIGQGDGYTF
NA	TRBV9	TRBJ2-7	NA	TGTGCCAGCAGCGTGACGATCGGATACGAGCAGTACTTC	CASSVTIGYEQYF
TRBD1	TRBV29-1	TRBJ1-1	NA	TGCAGCTTCCACGACAGGGTTAACACTGAAGCTTTCTTT	CSFHDRVNTEAFF
TRBD1	TRBV6-6	TRBJ1-1	NA	TGTGCCAGCAGTCCATGGACAGGGAGGGGAAGCACTGAAGCTTTCTTT	CASSPWTGRGSTEAFF
NA	TRBV3-1/TRBV3-2	TRBJ1-3	NA	TGTGCCAGCAGCCGACAGAGCACCATATATTTT	CASSRQSTIYF
NA	TRBV3-1/TRBV3-2	TRBJ2-5	NA	TGTGCCAGCGGAAAAGAGACCCAGTACTTC	CASGKETQYF
NA	TRBV10-3	TRBJ2-2	NA	TGTGCCATCGTCGAGAAACTTGGCGGGGAGCTGTTTTTT	CAIVEKLGGELFF
NA	TRBV6-5	TRBJ1-3	NA	TGTGCCAGCAGTTATTCCTCTGGAAACACCATATATTTT	CASSYSSGNTIYF
NA	TRBV29-1	TRBJ2-1	NA	TGCAGCGTTGAAGGGGTGGGGGTATACAATGAGCAGTTCTTC	CSVEGVGVYNEQFF
NA	TRBV30	TRBJ2-6	NA	TGTGCCTGGAGTCCCACTTGGGTTTCTGGGGCCAACGTCCTGACTTTC	CAWSPTWVSGANVLTF
NA	TRBV12-3/TRBV12-4	TRBJ1-3	NA	TGTGCCAGCAATCCCTCCGGAAACACCATATATTTT	CASNPSGNTIYF
TRBD2	TRBV24-1	TRBJ2-3	NA	TGTGCCACCAGTGATTTAGGACTAGCGGGAGTCTGCACAGATACGCAGTATTTT	CATSDLGLAGVCTDTQYF